This T cell receptor (beta chain) was captured in a study of T-cell reconstitution after alpha-beta-depleted transplantation in children. Whole-study findings and limits: The authors attributed T-cell counts and diversity one year after transplant mostly to newly produced T cells. Expanded graft clones numbering several hundred reportedly gave rise to alpha-beta T cells about two months after transplant.

The V and J ends lost 2 bases and 0 bases respectively, with 13 bases between them. This CDR3 is built from 17 residues. This clonotype was picked up many times. Its antigen is as yet unknown. The authors prepared the TCRbeta library with unique molecular identifiers. TCRdb re-analysed the PCR reads in MiXCR, keeping a single row per CDR3 protein. The sample yields 200,000 to 250,000 distinct CDR3 sequences, approximately 8% seen once. The sequence was collected from a male patient between 2 and 15 years old who had a stem cell transplant for acute myeloid leukemia, so the T cells may come from the graft donor. The sequencing used PBMCs, mostly from graft donor cells, collected 360 days after TCRalphabeta/CD19-depleted stem cell transplant. The rearrangement links TRBV12-3 or TRBV12-4 to TRBJ1-4; a possible D gene is TRBD1 (5 bases). The CDR3 nucleotides read TGTGCCAGCAGTTTAAGGGCAGGGTTGGCAACTAATGAAAAACTGTTTTTT. Translated, it gives CASSLRAGLATNEKLFF.